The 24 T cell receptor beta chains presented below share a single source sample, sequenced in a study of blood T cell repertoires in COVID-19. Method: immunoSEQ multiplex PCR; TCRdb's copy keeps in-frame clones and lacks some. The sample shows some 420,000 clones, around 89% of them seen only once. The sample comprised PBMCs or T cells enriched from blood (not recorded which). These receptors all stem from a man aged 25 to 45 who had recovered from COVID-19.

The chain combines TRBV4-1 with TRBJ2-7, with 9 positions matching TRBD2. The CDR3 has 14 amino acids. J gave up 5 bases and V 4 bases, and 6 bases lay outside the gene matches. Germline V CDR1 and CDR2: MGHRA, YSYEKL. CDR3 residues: CASSPGSGRNEQYF. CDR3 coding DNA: TGCGCCAGCAGCCCGGGGAGCGGGAGGAACGAGCAGTACTTC.

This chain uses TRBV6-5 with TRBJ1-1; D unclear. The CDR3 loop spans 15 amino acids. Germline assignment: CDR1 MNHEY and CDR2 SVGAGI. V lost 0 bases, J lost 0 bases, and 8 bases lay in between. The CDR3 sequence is CASSYSADMNTEAFF. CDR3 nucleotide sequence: TGTGCCAGCAGTTACTCGGCAGATATGAACACTGAAGCTTTCTTT.

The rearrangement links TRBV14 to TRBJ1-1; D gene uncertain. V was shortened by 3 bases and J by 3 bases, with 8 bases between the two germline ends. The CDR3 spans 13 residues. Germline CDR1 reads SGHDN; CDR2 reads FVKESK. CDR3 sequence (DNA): TGTGCCAGCAGCCACAGGCTTGACACTGAAGCTTTCTTT. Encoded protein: CASSHRLDTEAFF. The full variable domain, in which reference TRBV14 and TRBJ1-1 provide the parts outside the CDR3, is EAGVTQFPSHSVIEKGQTVTLRCDPISGHDNLYWYRRVMGKEIKFLLHFVKESKQDESGMPNNRFLAERTGGTYSTLKVQPAELEDSGVYFCASSHRLDTEAFFGQGTRLTVV.

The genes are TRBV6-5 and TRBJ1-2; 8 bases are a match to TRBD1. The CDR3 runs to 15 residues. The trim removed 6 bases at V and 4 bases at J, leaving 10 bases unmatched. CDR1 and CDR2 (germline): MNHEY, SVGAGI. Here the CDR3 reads CASSLSNGQGYGYTF. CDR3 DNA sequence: TGTGCCAGCAGCTTATCAAATGGACAGGGCTATGGCTACACCTTC.

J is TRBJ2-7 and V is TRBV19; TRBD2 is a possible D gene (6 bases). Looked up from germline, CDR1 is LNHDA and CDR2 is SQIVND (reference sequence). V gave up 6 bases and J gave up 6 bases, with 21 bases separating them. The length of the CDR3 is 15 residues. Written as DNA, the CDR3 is TGTGCCAGTAGACTCCGCGGGACCGCAAGGAGCGAGCAGTACTTC. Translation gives CASRLRGTARSEQYF.

The CDR3 sequence is CASGLGHTSNQPQHF. The CDR3 DNA sequence: TGTGCTAGTGGTTTGGGCCATACTTCCAATCAGCCCCAGCATTTT. The chain joins TRBV12-5 to TRBJ1-5; D unresolved. V was shortened by 1 base and J by 3 bases, with 10 bases between the two germline ends. The CDR3 contains 15 residues. Germline V gene data show CDR1 as LGHNT and CDR2 as FRNRAP.

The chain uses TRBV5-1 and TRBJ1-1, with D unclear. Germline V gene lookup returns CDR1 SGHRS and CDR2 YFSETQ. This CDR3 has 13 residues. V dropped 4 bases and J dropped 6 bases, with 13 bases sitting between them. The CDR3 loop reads CASSGNSGSEAFF. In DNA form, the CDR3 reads TGCGCCAGCAGCGGAAACAGTGGGTCTGAAGCTTTCTTT. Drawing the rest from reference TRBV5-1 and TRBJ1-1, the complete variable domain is KAGVTQTPRYLIKTRGQQVTLSCSPISGHRSVSWYQQTPGQGLQFLFEYFSETQRNKGNFPGRFSGRQFSNSRSEMNVSTLELGDSALYLCASSGNSGSEAFFGQGTRLTVV.

The CDR3 region has the DNA TGTGCCAGCAGCTTTCAGGGAACGGACACCATATATTTT. Residues: CASSFQGTDTIYF. V gene TRBV7-9 combines with J gene TRBJ1-3, with D perhaps TRBD1 (5 bases). Germline V gene data show CDR1 as SEHNR and CDR2 as FQNEAQ (reference sequence). There are 13 residues in the CDR3. The V end lost 3 bases, the J end lost 8 bases, and 11 bases lay between the germline ends.

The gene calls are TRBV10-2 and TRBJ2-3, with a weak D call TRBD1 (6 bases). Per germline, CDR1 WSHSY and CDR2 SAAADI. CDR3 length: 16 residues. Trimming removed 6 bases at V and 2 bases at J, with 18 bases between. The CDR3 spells CASRDLSGQYTDTQYF. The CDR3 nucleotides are TGCGCCAGCAGGGACCTAAGCGGACAGTACACAGATACGCAGTATTTT.

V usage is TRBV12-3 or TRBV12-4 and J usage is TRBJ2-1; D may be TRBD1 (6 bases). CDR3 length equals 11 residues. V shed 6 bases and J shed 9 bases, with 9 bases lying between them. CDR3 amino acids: CASRLRGEQFF. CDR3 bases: TGTGCCAGCAGGCTCAGGGGTGAGCAGTTCTTC.

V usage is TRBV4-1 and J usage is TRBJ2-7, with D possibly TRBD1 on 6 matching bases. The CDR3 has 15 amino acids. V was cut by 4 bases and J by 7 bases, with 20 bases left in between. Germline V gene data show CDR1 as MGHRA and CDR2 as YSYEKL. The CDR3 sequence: CASSRARDTVSEQYF. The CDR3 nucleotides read TGCGCCAGCAGCCGTGCCCGGGACACAGTCTCTGAGCAGTACTTC.

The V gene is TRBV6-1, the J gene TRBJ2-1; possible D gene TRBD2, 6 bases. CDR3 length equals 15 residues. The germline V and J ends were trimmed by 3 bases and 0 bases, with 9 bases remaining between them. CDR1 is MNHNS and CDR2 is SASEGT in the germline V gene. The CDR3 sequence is CASSDGGISYNEQFF. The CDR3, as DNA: TGTGCCAGCAGTGATGGCGGGATCTCCTACAATGAGCAGTTCTTC.

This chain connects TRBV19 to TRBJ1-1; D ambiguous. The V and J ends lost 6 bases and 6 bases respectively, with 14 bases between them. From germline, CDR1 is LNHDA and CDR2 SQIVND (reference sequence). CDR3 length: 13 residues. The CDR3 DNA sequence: TGTGCCAGTAGGCCCTCGGGGTTCCCTGAAGCTTTCTTT. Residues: CASRPSGFPEAFF.

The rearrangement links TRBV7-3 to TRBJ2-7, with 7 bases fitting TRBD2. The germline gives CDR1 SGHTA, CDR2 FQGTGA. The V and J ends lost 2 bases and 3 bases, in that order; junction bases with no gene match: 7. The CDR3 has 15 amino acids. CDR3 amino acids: CASSLQAGANYEQYF. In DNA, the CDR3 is TGTGCCAGCAGCTTACAGGCGGGAGCGAACTACGAGCAGTACTTC.

CDR3 in amino acids: CASSFRGTNEKLFF. The CDR3 DNA sequence: TGTGCCAGCAGCTTCAGGGGCACTAATGAAAAACTGTTTTTT. The chain has TRBV7-8 and TRBJ1-4; D might be TRBD1 (6 bases). The V gene's germline CDR1 is SGHVS and CDR2 FQNEAQ. The CDR3 is made up of 14 amino acids. The V and J ends lost 3 bases and 2 bases respectively, with 7 bases between them.

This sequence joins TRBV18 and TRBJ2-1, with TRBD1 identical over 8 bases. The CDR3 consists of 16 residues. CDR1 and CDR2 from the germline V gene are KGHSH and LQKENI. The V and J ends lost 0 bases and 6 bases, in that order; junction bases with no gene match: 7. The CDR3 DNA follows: TGTGCCAGCTCACCACCAAAGGTCAGGGGGCTCAATGAGCAGTTCTTC. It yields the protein CASSPPKVRGLNEQFF.

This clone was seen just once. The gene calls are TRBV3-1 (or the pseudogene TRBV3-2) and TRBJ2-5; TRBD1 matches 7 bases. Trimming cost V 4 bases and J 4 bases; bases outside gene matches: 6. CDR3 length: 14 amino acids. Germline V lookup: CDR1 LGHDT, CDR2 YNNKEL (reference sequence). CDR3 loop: CASSPDRSGETQYF. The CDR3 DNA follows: TGTGCCAGCAGCCCGGACAGGTCGGGAGAGACCCAGTACTTC.

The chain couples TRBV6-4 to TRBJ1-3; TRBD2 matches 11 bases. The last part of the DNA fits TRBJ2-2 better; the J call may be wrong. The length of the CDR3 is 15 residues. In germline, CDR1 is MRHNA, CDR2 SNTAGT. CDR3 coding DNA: TGTGCCAGCAGCACCGGGACTAGCGGTACCGGGGAGCTGTTTTTT. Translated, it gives CASSTGTSGTGELFF.

The CDR3 nucleotides are TGCAGTGCTAGACTAGAGCTTGCGCAGTATTTT. Protein sequence: CSARLELAQYF. The V gene is TRBV20-1, the J gene TRBJ2-3, with D unclear. Trimming left V 2 bases short and J 10 bases short, with 10 bases between. Per germline, CDR1 DFQATT and CDR2 SNEGSKA (reference sequence). This CDR3 is 11 amino acids long.

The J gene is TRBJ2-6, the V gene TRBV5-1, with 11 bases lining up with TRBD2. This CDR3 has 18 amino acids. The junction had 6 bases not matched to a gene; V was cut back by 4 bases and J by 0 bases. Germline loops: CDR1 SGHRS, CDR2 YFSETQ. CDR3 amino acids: CASSLETSGVSGANVLTF. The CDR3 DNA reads TGCGCCAGCAGCCTGGAGACTAGCGGGGTCTCTGGGGCCAACGTCCTGACTTTC.

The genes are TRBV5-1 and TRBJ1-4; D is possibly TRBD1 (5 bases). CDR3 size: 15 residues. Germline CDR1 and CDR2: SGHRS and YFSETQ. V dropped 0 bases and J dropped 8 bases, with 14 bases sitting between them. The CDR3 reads CASSLAGGSAEKLFF. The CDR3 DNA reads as TGCGCCAGCAGCTTGGCGGGGGGTTCAGCCGAAAAACTGTTTTTT.

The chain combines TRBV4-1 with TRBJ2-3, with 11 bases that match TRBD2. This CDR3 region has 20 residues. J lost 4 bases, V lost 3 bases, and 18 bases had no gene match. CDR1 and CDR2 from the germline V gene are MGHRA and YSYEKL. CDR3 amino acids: CASSHPGQLTSGTGPDTQYF. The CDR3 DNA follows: TGCGCCAGCAGCCATCCGGGACAACTGACTAGCGGGACCGGGCCAGATACGCAGTATTTT.

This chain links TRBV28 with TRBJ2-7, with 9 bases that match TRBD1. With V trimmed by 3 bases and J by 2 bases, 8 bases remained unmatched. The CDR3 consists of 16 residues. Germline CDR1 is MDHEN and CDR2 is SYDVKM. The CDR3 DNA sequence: TGTGCCAGCAGTTTCTTAGCCGGGACAGGGACCTACGAGCAGTACTTC. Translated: CASSFLAGTGTYEQYF.

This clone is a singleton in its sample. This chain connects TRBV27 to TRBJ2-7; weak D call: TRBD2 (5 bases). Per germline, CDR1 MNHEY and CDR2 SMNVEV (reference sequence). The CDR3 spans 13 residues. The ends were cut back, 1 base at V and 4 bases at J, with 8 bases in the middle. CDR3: CASSLFRGYEQYF. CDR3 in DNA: TGTGCCAGCAGTTTATTTCGGGGTTACGAGCAGTACTTC.